Below are 17 T cell receptor beta chains sequenced from a single sample in a study of cytomegalovirus exposure and HLA in healthy donors. 60 Vbeta and 13 Jbeta primers were used in PCR. Repertoires were generated with immunoSEQ multiplex PCR, while TCRdb's copy carries only in-frame clones and drops some. The data hold about 160,000 clones, with roughly two thirds observed a single time. The sample was PBMCs. Receptors were obtained from a woman aged 25 to 39 in good health and CMV-seronegative.

The rearrangement joins TRBV14 to TRBJ2-3; a possible D gene is TRBD2 (6 bases). Trimming removed 3 bases from V and 6 bases from J, with 25 bases in between. Germline CDR1 and CDR2: SGHDN and FVKESK. This CDR3 has 18 amino acids. The CDR3 sequence: CASSHRYSPVGGEDTQYF. CDR3 sequence (DNA): TGTGCCAGCAGCCACCGATACTCCCCGGTGGGGGGTGAGGATACGCAGTATTTT. Variable domain in full (rest from reference TRBV14 and TRBJ2-3): EAGVTQFPSHSVIEKGQTVTLRCDPISGHDNLYWYRRVMGKEIKFLLHFVKESKQDESGMPNNRFLAERTGGTYSTLKVQPAELEDSGVYFCASSHRYSPVGGEDTQYFGPGTRLTVL.

V usage is TRBV6-1 and J usage is TRBJ1-2, with D possibly matching TRBD1 (6 bases). Germline V gives CDR1 MNHNS, CDR2 SASEGT. V dropped 6 bases and J dropped 2 bases, with 10 bases sitting between them. The CDR3 spans 13 residues. CDR3 in DNA: TGTGCCAGCAGGGGTACAGGGAACTATGGCTACACCTTC. Translated: CASRGTGNYGYTF.

The chain uses TRBV7-2 and TRBJ1-1; 9 positions agree with TRBD1. Germline assignment: CDR1 SGHTA and CDR2 FQGNSA. This CDR3 spans 15 amino acids. The V and J ends lost 4 bases and 4 bases, in that order; junction bases with no gene match: 7. The CDR3 DNA reads as TGTGCCAGCAGCTCACAGGGGGCTGGGGCCACTGAAGCTTTCTTT. Residues: CASSSQGAGATEAFF. The full variable domain, rest sourced from reference TRBV7-2 and TRBJ1-1, is GAGVSQSPSNKVTEKGKDVELRCDPISGHTALYWYRQSLGQGLEFLIYFQGNSAPDKSGLPSDRFSAERTGGSVSTLTIQRTQQEDSAVYLCASSSQGAGATEAFFGQGTRLTVV.

The chain uses TRBV27 and TRBJ2-7; the D gene is possibly TRBD2 (5 bases). This CDR3 region has 13 residues. Trimming pared 3 bases from V and 2 bases from J, leaving 8 bases between. Germline V lookup: CDR1 MNHEY, CDR2 SMNVEV (reference sequence). This chain's CDR3 is CASSFGDPYEQYF. CDR3 DNA sequence: TGTGCCAGCAGTTTCGGGGATCCCTACGAGCAGTACTTC.

The chain couples TRBV5-1 to TRBJ2-1; TRBD2 matches 10 bases. The germline V gene has CDR1 SGHRS and CDR2 YFSETQ. V was clipped by 7 bases and J by 9 bases; unmatched bases: 7. There are 13 residues in the CDR3. The DNA for the CDR3 is TGCGCCAGCGAGCGGGAGGGCCCAGGTGAGCAGTTCTTC. Encoded protein: CASEREGPGEQFF. The whole variable domain, filled in from reference TRBV5-1 and TRBJ2-1, reads KAGVTQTPRYLIKTRGQQVTLSCSPISGHRSVSWYQQTPGQGLQFLFEYFSETQRNKGNFPGRFSGRQFSNSRSEMNVSTLELGDSALYLCASEREGPGEQFFGPGTRLTVL.

The chain uses TRBV7-2 and TRBJ1-4; possibly TRBD1 for D (5 bases). The CDR3 runs 14 residues. The ends were cut back, 1 base at V and 7 bases at J, with 10 bases in the middle. Per the germline V gene, CDR1 is SGHTA and CDR2 is FQGNSA. DNA of the CDR3: TGTGCCAGCAGCTTAGAGGGGATCGGTGAAAAACTGTTTTTT. It specifies CASSLEGIGEKLFF.

This chain links TRBV4-3 with TRBJ1-2; no definite D call. In germline, CDR1 is LGHNA, CDR2 YSLEER. The CDR3 has 15 amino acids. Trimming left V 2 bases short and J 4 bases short, with 14 bases between. The CDR3: CASSQSPNTFYGYTF. The CDR3 DNA reads as TGCGCCAGCAGCCAAAGCCCCAATACCTTCTATGGCTACACCTTC.

This rearrangement joins TRBV7-9 to TRBJ2-1, with TRBD1 matching over 7 bases. Trimming cost V 4 bases and J 9 bases; bases outside gene matches: 18. Germline V lookup: CDR1 SEHNR, CDR2 FQNEAQ (reference sequence). There are 17 residues in the CDR3. DNA for the CDR3: TGTGCCAGCAGCTCCCGCCTTGACAGGGATGGGGTCGCTGAGCAGTTCTTC. This gives the protein CASSSRLDRDGVAEQFF. Complete variable domain (other parts from reference TRBV7-9 and TRBJ2-1): DTGVSQNPRHKITKRGQNVTFRCDPISEHNRLYWYRQTLGQGPEFLTYFQNEAQLEKSRLLSDRFSAERPKGSFSTLEIQRTEQGDSAMYLCASSSRLDRDGVAEQFFGPGTRLTVL.

Only a few counts were recorded for this clone. The chain couples TRBV6-6 to TRBJ2-1; 10 bases map to TRBD1. Looked up from germline, CDR1 is MNHNY and CDR2 is SVGAGI (reference sequence). V gave up 5 bases and J gave up 2 bases; unmatched junction bases: 3. The CDR3 is made up of 15 amino acids. In nucleotides, the CDR3 is TGTGCCAGCAGTCCCGGACAGGGGGCCTACAATGAGCAGTTCTTC. Translated, it gives CASSPGQGAYNEQFF.

The CDR3: CTSSQFGTGWREQYF. CDR3 DNA: TGCACCAGCAGCCAATTTGGGACAGGGTGGAGGGAGCAGTACTTC. The V and J genes are TRBV1 and TRBJ2-7; the D segment call TRBD1 is taken from the table without a DNA check. TRBV1 is listed as a pseudogene. CDR3 length: 15 amino acids.

V is TRBV7-9 and J is TRBJ2-3; possibly TRBD2 for D (6 bases). Germline V gene data show CDR1 as SEHNR and CDR2 as FQNEAQ (reference sequence). This CDR3 contains 14 residues. V dropped 5 bases and J dropped 5 bases, with 14 bases sitting between them. The CDR3 DNA reads TGTGCCAGCAGCCTATCCGGGGGTCAAGATACGCAGTATTTT. As protein: CASSLSGGQDTQYF.

The chain joins TRBV7-2 to TRBJ2-1, with 11 bases lining up with TRBD2. CDR3 length: 15 residues. Germline V CDR1 and CDR2: SGHTA, FQGNSA. V dropped 3 bases and J dropped 3; count of bases not matched to a gene: 1. CDR3: CASSFGTSGYNEQFF. The CDR3 nucleotides are TGTGCCAGCAGCTTCGGGACTAGCGGCTACAATGAGCAGTTCTTC.

This rearrangement joins TRBV6-5 to TRBJ1-2; 7 nucleotides line up with TRBD1. Unmatched junction bases numbered 3, after V lost 7 bases and J lost 1 base. The CDR3 has 13 residues. Germline values: CDR1 MNHEY, CDR2 SVGAGI. The CDR3 sequence is CASTGGDNYGYTF. The CDR3 DNA is TGTGCCAGCACAGGGGGAGATAACTATGGCTACACCTTC.

In DNA form, the CDR3 reads TGTGCCAGCAGCCAAGATAACGGGCTAGCGGGAGGTTCCTACGAGCAGTACTTC. It codes for CASSQDNGLAGGSYEQYF. The rearrangement links TRBV4-2 to TRBJ2-7; 11 bases align to TRBD2. Trimming took 0 bases from V and 1 from J; bases not matched to a gene: 8. CDR1 LGHNA and CDR2 YNFKEQ come from the germline V gene. The CDR3 sequence is 18 residues long.

V and J are TRBV4-1 and TRBJ1-2, with D possibly TRBD1 on 5 matching bases. The V end was cut by 1 base, the J end by 1 base, with 7 bases between. CDR1 and CDR2 from the germline V gene are MGHRA and YSYEKL. This CDR3 region has 14 residues. The CDR3: CASSQVDINYGYTF. The CDR3 nucleotides read TGCGCCAGCAGCCAAGTGGACATTAACTATGGCTACACCTTC.

J is TRBJ1-4 and V is TRBV28; 9 bases fit TRBD1. Germline assignment: CDR1 MDHEN and CDR2 SYDVKM. The V segment lost 10 bases and the J segment 8 bases; nucleotides outside the gene matches: 11. The CDR3 consists of 14 residues. As DNA, the CDR3 is TGTGCCACCCATCGACAGGGGGTGTCGGAAAAACTGTTTTTT. Amino acids: CATHRQGVSEKLFF.

The chain uses TRBV7-9 and TRBJ1-4; TRBD1 is a possible D gene (5 bases). V lost 5 bases, J lost 7 bases, and 14 bases lay in between. The CDR3 has 14 residues. CDR1 and CDR2 from the germline V gene are SEHNR and FQNEAQ (reference sequence). CDR3 bases: TGTGCCAGCAGCCCTGGGGCAGGTACTGAAAAACTGTTTTTT. Amino acid sequence: CASSPGAGTEKLFF.